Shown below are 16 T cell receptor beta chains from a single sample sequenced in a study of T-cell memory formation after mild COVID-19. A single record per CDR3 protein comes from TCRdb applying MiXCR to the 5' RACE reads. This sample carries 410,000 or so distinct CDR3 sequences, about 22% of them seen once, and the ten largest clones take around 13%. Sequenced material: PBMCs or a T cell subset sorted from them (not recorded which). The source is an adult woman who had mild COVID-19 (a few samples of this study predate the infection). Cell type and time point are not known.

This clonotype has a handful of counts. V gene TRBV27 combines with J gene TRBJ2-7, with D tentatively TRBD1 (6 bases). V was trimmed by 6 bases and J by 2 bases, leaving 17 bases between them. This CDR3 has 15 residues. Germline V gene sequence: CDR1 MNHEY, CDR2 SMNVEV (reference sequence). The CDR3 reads CASSSPRDTPYEQYF. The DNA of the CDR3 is TGTGCCAGCAGCTCCCCTCGGGACACTCCCTACGAGCAGTACTTC.

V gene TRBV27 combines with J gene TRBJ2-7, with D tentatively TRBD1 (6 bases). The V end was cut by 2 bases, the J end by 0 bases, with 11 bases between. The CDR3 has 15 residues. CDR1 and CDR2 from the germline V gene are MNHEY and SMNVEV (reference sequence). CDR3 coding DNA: TGTGCCAGCAGTTTAGGGGGCCTGCCCTCCTACGAGCAGTACTTC. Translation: CASSLGGLPSYEQYF.

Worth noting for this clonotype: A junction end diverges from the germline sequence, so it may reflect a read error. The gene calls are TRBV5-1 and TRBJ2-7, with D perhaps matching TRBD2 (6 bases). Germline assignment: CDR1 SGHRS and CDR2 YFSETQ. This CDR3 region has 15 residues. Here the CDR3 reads CASSLGRSSSYEQYF. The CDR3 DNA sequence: TGCGCCAGCAGTTTGGGGAGGTCGAGCTCCTACGAGCAGTACTTC.

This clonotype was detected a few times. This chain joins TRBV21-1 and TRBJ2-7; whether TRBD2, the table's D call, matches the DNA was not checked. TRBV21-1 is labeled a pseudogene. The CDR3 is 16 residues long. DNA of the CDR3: TGTGCCAGCAGCAAAGAACGGCAGCTCCCTACCTACGAGCAGTACTTC. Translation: CASSKERQLPTYEQYF.

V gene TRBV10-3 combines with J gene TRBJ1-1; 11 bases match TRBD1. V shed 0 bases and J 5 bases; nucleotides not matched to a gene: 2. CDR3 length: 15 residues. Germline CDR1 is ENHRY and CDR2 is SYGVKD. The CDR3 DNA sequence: TGTGCCATCAGTGAGTCCGGGACAGGGGGGACTGAAGCTTTCTTT. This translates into CAISESGTGGTEAFF.

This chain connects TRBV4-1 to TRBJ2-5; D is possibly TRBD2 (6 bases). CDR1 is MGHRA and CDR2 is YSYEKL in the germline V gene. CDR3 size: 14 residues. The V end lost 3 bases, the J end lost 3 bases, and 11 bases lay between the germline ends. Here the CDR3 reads CASSQKGLEETQYF. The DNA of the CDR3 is TGCGCCAGCAGCCAGAAGGGACTGGAAGAGACCCAGTACTTC.

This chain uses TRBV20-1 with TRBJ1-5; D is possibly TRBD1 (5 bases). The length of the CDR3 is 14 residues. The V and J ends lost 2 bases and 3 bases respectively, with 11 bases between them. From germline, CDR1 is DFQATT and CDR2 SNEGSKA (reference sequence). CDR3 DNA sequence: TGCAGTGCTAGATCGGGGGGTCACAATCAGCCCCAGCATTTT. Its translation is CSARSGGHNQPQHF.

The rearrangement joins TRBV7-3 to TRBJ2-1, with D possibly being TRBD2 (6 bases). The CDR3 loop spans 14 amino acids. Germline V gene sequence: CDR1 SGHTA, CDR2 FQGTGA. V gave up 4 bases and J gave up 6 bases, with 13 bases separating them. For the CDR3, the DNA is TGTGCCAGCAGCTCAACCGGACTAACCAATGAGCAGTTCTTC. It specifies CASSSTGLTNEQFF.

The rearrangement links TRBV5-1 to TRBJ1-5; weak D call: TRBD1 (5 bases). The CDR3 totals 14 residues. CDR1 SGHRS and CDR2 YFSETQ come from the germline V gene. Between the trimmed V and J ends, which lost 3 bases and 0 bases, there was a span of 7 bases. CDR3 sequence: CASSSGTSNQPQHF. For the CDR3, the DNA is TGCGCCAGCAGCTCCGGGACTAGCAATCAGCCCCAGCATTTT.

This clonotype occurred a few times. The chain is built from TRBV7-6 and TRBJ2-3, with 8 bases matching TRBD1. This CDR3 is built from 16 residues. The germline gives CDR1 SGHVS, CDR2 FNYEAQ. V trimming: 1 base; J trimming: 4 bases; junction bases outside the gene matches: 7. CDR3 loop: CASSLVSRGQSDTQYF. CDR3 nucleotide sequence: TGTGCCAGCAGCTTAGTGTCCAGGGGGCAATCAGATACGCAGTATTTT. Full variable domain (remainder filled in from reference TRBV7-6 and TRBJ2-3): GAGVSQSPRYKVTKRGQDVALRCDPISGHVSLYWYRQALGQGPEFLTYFNYEAQQDKSGLPNDRFSAERPEGSISTLTIQRTEQRDSAMYRCASSLVSRGQSDTQYFGPGTRLTVL.

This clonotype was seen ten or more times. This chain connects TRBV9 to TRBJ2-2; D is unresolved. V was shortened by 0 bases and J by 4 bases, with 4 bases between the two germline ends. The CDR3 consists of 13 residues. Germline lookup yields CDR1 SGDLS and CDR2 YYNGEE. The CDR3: CASSVAGTGELFF. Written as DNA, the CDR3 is TGTGCCAGCAGCGTAGCCGGCACCGGGGAGCTGTTTTTT.

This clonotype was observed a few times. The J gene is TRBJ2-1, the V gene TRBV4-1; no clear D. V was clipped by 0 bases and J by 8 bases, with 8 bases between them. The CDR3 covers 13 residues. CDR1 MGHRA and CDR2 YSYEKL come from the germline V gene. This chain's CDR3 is CASSQDLPDEQFF. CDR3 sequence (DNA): TGCGCCAGCAGCCAAGATCTCCCGGATGAGCAGTTCTTC.

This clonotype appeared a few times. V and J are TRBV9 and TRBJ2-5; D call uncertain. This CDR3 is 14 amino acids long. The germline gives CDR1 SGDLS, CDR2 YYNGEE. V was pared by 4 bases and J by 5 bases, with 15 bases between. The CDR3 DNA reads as TGTGCCAGCAGCCCTCGACTGGGCCAGGAGACCCAGTACTTC. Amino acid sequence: CASSPRLGQETQYF.

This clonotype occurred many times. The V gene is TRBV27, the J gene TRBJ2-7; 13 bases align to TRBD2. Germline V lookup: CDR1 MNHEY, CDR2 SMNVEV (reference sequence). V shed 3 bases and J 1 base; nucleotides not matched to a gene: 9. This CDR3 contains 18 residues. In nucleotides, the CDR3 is TGTGCCAGCAGTTTGTTCCCGGGACTAGCGGGGTCTTCCTACGAGCAGTACTTC. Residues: CASSLFPGLAGSSYEQYF.

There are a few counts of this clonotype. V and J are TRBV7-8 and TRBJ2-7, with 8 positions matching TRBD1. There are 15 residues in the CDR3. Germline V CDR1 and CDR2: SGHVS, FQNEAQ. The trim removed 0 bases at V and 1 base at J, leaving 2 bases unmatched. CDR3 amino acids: CASSLARQGSYEQYF. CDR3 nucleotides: TGTGCCAGCAGCTTAGCAAGACAGGGGTCCTACGAGCAGTACTTC.

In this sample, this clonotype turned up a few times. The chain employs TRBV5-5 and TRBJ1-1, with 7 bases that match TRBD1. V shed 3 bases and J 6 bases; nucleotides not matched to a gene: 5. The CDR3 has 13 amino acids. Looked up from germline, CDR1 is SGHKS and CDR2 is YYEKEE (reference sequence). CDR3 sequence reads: CASSSDRVSEAFF. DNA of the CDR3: TGTGCCAGCAGCTCCGACAGGGTTTCTGAAGCTTTCTTT.